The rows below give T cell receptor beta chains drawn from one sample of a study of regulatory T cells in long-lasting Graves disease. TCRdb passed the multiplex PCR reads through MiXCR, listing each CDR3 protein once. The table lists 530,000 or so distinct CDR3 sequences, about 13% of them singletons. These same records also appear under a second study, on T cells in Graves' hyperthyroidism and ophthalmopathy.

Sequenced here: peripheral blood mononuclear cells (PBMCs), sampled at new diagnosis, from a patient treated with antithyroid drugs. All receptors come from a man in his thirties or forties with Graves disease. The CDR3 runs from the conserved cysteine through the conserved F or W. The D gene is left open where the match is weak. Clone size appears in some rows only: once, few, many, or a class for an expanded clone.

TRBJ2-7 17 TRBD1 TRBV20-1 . CSARGDFLPGQGYEQYF
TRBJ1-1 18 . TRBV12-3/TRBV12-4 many CASSPLFRGSGGNTEAFF
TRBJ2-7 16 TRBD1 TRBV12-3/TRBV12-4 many CASSPRGQRISYEQYF
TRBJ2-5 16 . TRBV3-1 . CASSQDFGLAEETQYF
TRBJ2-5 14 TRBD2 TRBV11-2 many CASSFGREMETQYF
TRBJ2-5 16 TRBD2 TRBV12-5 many CASGSRVSGTQETQYF
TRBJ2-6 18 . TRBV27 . CASSLPRDARSGANVLTF
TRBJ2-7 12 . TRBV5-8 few CASSGVLHEQYF
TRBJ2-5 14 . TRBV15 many CATSTRASEETQYF
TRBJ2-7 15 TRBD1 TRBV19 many CASSLTGTGTYEQYF
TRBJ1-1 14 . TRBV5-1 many CASSREGSMLEAFF
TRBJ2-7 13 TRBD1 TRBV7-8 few CASSPRTGFEQYF
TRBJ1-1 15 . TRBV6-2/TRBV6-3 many CASRDQTGRNTEAFF
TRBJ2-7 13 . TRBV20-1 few CSATRETGDEQYF
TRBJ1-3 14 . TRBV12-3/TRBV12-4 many CASMYRFSGNTIYF
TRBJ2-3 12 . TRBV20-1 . CSAPPWADTQYF
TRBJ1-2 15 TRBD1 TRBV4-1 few CASSQGGGQSYGYTF
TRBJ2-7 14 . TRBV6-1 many CASTPEGGGGEQYF
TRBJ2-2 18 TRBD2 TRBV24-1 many CATSDPSYAGEVTGELFF
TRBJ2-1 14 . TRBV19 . CASTTGLATNEQFF
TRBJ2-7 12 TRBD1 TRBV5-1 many CASGQEPYEQYF
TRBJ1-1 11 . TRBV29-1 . CSVDPLTEAFF
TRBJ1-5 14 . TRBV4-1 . CASSQRSGEQPQHF
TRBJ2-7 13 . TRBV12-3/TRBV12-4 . CASSLERLQGQYF
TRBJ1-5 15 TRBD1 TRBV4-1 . CASSQEGQANQPQHF
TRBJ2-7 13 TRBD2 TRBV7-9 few CASVSLGGYEQYF
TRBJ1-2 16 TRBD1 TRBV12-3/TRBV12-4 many CASSPLISGQGYGYTF
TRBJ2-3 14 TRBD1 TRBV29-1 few CSATGGYVADTQYF
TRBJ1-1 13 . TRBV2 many CATGLQPNTEAFF
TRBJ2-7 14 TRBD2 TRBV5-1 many CASSFIREGYEQYF
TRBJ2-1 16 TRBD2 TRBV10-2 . CASSVTSSGSLNEQFF
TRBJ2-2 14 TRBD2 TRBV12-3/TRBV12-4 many CASRLGLVAGELFF
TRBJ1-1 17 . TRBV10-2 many CASTFRAIQNMNTEAFF
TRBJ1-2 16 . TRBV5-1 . CASSFDRGQRQNGYTF
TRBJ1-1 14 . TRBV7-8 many CASSLGAANTEAFF
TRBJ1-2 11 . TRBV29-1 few CSGTGTQGYTF
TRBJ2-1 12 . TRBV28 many CASSFVRNEQFF
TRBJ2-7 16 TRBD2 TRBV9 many CASSVSVAGDPYEQYF
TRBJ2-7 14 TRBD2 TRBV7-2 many CASSLSMLAGGRYF
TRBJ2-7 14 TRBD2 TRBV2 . CASSVASGRYEQYF
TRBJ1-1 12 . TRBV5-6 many CASSSGEQQGFF
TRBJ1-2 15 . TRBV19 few CASSMGQRRFSGYTF
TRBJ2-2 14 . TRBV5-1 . CASSRTDSTGELFF
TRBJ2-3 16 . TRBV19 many CASSSPRTRGTDTQYF
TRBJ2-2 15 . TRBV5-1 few CASSPRWDNTGELFF
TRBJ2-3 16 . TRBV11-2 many CASSVLLARFTDTQYF
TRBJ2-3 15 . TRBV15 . CATSSASIVADTQYF
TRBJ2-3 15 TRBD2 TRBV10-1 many CASSDLAGFTDTQYF
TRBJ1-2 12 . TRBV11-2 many CASSSGASGYTF
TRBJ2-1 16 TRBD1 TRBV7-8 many CASSLVWDRTYNEQFF
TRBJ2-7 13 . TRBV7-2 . CASPPSITYEQYF
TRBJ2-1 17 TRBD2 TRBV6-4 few CASSVSRTSGRVNEQFF
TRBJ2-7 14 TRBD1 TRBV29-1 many CSVETRDRDYEQYF